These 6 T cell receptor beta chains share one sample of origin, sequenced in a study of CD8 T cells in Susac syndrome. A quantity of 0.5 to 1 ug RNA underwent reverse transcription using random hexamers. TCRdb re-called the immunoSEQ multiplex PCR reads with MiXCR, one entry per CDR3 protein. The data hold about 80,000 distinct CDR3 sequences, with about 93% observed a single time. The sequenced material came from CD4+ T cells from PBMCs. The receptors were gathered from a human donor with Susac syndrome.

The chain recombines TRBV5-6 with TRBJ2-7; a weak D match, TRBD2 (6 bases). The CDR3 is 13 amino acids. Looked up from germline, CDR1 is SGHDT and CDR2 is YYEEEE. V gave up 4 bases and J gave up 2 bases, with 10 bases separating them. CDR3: CASSPSGAYEQYF. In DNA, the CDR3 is TGTGCCAGCAGCCCGTCGGGGGCCTACGAGCAGTACTTC.

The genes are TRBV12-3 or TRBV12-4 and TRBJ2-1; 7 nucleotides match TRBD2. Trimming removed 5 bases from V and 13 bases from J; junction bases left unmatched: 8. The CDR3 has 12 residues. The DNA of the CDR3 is TGTGCCAGCAGTCTGGGGAGGGGCCCACAGTTCTTC. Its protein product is CASSLGRGPQFF.

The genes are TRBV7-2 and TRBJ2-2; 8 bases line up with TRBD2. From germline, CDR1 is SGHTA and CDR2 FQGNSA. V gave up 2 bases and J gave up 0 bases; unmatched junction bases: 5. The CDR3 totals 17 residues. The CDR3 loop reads CASSLYAGGSNTGELFF. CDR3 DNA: TGTGCCAGCAGCTTATACGCGGGGGGATCGAACACCGGGGAGCTGTTTTTT.

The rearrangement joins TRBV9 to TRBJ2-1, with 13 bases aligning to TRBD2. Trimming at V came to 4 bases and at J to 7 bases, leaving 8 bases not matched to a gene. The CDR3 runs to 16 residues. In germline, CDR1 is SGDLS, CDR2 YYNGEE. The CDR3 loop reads CASSLGTSGKKNEQFF. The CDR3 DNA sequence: TGTGCCAGCAGCTTGGGGACTAGCGGGAAAAAGAATGAGCAGTTCTTC.

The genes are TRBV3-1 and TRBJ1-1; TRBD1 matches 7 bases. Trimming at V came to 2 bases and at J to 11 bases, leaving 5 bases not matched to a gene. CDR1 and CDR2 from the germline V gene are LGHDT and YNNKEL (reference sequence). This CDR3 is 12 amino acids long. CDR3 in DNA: TGTGCCAGCAGCCAAACCGACAGGGACGCTTTCTTT. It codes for CASSQTDRDAFF.

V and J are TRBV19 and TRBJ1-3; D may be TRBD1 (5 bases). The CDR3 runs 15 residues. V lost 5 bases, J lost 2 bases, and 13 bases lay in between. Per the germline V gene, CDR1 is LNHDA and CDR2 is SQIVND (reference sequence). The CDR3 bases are TGTGCCAGTAGTCCTGGGGCCGGACCTGGAAACACCATATATTTT. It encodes CASSPGAGPGNTIYF. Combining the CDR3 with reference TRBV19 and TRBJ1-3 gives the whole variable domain DGGITQSPKYLFRKEGQNVTLSCEQNLNHDAMYWYRQDPGQGLRLIYYSQIVNDFQKGDIAEGYSVSREKKESFPLTVTSAQKNPTAFYLCASSPGAGPGNTIYFGEGSWLTVV.